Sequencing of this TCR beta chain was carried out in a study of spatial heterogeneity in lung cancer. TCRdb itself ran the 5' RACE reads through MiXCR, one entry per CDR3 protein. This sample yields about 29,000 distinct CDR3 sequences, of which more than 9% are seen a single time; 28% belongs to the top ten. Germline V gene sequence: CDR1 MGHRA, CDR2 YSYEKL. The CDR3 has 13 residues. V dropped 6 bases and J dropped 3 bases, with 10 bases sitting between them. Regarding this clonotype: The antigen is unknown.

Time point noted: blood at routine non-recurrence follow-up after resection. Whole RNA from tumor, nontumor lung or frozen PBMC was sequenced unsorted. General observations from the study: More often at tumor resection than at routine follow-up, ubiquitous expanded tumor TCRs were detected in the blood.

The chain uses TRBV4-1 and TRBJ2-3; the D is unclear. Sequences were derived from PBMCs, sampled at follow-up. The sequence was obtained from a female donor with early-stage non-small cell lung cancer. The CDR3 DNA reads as TGCGCCAGCAGTAATCCTGAAACAGATACGCAGTATTTT. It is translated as CASSNPETDTQYF.